A selection of T cell receptor beta chains follows, all from one sample in a study of cytomegalovirus exposure and HLA in healthy donors. Sequenced by immunoSEQ multiplex PCR; TCRdb stores in-frame clones only, minus some. Among 120,000 or so clones, around 78% were seen once, and the ten largest hold around 20%. Sequencing was carried out using PBMCs. These receptors were taken from a man younger than 30 in good health and CMV-seropositive. Each CDR3 is given with its conserved first and last residue. A D gene is named only where the DNA matches it firmly. Clone size is not always given. Where it is, it says once, few, many or a class for expanded clones.

>.|TRBJ1-1|TRBV5-4|.
TGTGCCAGCAGCGGAGACAGGCCGGGTACTGAAGCTTTCTTT
CASSGDRPGTEAFF
>.|TRBJ1-1|TRBV29-1|.
TGCAGCGTTGATTTGGGCGCATCCATTTCCATGAACACTGAAGCTTTCTTT
CSVDLGASISMNTEAFF
>.|TRBJ1-4|TRBV5-1|.
TGCGCCAGCAGCTTGACAGGGTCGGTTGAAAAACTGTTTTTT
CASSLTGSVEKLFF
>.|TRBJ2-7|TRBV10-3|TRBD1
TGTGCCATCAGTGGAGGGACAGGGGGCCACGAGCAGTACTTC
CAISGGTGGHEQYF
>.|TRBJ2-5|TRBV18|TRBD2
TGTGCCAGCTCACCACAGGCGGGGGAAGAGACCCAGTACTTC
CASSPQAGEETQYF
>.|TRBJ1-2|TRBV2|.
TGTGCCAGCAGTTCCTCGGGGGGCTCCTATGGCTACACCTTC
CASSSSGGSYGYTF
>.|TRBJ2-7|TRBV6-5|TRBD2
TGTGCCAGCATTCCGACTAGCGGGGGATCTTACGAGCAGTACTTC
CASIPTSGGSYEQYF
>.|TRBJ2-7|TRBV7-9|.
TGTGCCAGCAGCTTAGATCAGGGCCTCTCCTACGAGCAGTACTTC
CASSLDQGLSYEQYF
>.|TRBJ1-5|TRBV7-8|TRBD1
TGTGCCAGCAGCTTTCGAAGAGGTCAGGGGGGCAATCAGCCCCAGCATTTT
CASSFRRGQGGNQPQHF
>.|TRBJ1-3|TRBV30|.
TGTGCCGGAAACGATGGGGGGTTTGGGGACACCATATATTTT
CAGNDGGFGDTIYF
>.|TRBJ1-3|TRBV28|.
TGTGCCAGCAGTTTCGGTACCATTCAGGGTTCTGGAAACACCATATATTTT
CASSFGTIQGSGNTIYF
>.|TRBJ1-1|TRBV30|.
TGTGCCTGGAGTGTAGCGAACACTGAAGCTTTCTTT
CAWSVANTEAFF
>.|TRBJ1-6|TRBV7-3|.
TGTGCCAGCAGCTTTTCAGTCAATTCACCCCTCCACTTT
CASSFSVNSPLHF
>.|TRBJ2-3|TRBV19|.
TGTGCCAGTAGTAGCAGTCGCACAGATACGCAGTATTTT
CASSSSRTDTQYF
>once|TRBJ1-5|TRBV19|TRBD1
TGTGCCAGTAGTAGACAGGGAGATCAGCCCCAGCATTTT
CASSRQGDQPQHF
>.|TRBJ2-1|TRBV6-6|TRBD2
TGTGCCAGCAGTCAGGGGACTAGCATTCTCTTC
CASSQGTSILF
>.|TRBJ2-3|TRBV6-1|.
TGTGCCAGCAGTGACCCCTCCCGGGATAGCACAGATACGCAGTATTTT
CASSDPSRDSTDTQYF